A selection of T cell receptor beta chains follows, all from one sample in a study of blood T cell repertoires in COVID-19. Repertoires were generated with immunoSEQ multiplex PCR, while TCRdb's copy carries only in-frame clones and drops some. The sample includes fewer than 300,000 clones, around 86% of them seen just once. Sequenced: peripheral blood. These receptors were taken from a woman between 35 and 50 years old who had recovered from COVID-19. CDR3s include the opening cysteine and the closing phenylalanine or tryptophan. A D gene is named only where the DNA matches it firmly. Expanded clones get a size class; other rows say once, few or many, or leave the size out.

J | V | size | D | DNA | CDR3
TRBJ1-1 | TRBV11-1 | - | - | TGTGCCAGCAGCCCAGACCGGGGTGAAGCTTTCTTT | CASSPDRGEAFF
TRBJ1-1 | TRBV7-2 | once | - | TGTGCCAGCAGCCGTAGGGGGGGGCCCACTGAAGCTTTCTTT | CASSRRGGPTEAFF
TRBJ1-1 | TRBV10-2 | - | - | TGCGCCAGCAGCCCCATCTTAAGTCAGGGAACTTTCTTT | CASSPILSQGTFF
TRBJ2-5 | TRBV30 | - | TRBD2 | TGTGCCTGGAAACCGGGACTAGCGGGGCAAGAGACCCAGTACTTC | CAWKPGLAGQETQYF
TRBJ1-2 | TRBV29-1 | - | - | TGCAGCGTTACAGGGAATGGCTACACCTTC | CSVTGNGYTF
TRBJ2-3 | TRBV5-1 | - | - | TGCGCCAGCAGCCCCCGAACAGGGACAGATACGCAGTATTTT | CASSPRTGTDTQYF
TRBJ1-1 | TRBV27 | - | - | TGTGCCAGCAAGCCGGGGGGTATGAACACTGAAGCTTTCTTT | CASKPGGMNTEAFF
TRBJ1-1 | TRBV5-1 | once | - | TGCGCCAGCAGCTTAAAGCTGGACACTGAAGCTTTCTTT | CASSLKLDTEAFF
TRBJ1-6 | TRBV4-3 | - | TRBD1 | TGCGCCAGCAGCCCAGGGGTTAACAGGGGGCATAATTCACCCCTCCACTTT | CASSPGVNRGHNSPLHF
TRBJ2-1 | TRBV28 | - | - | TGTGCCAGCAGTAGCGGCGCCTACAATGAGCAGTTCTTC | CASSSGAYNEQFF
TRBJ2-5 | TRBV5-4 | - | - | TGTGCCAGCAGCTTGGGACTACTCCGAGAGACCCAGTACTTC | CASSLGLLRETQYF